The present entry profiles one T cell receptor beta chain with its context. No cognate antigen has been identified for it. Since the CDR3 does not end with the conserved phenylalanine or tryptophan, this likely comes from a read error. Full-length TCR variable regions were amplified by 5' RACE PCR with constant-region reverse primers, and semi-nested PCR with Nested Universal Primer A was subsequently performed. The ReliaPrep RNA Cell Miniprep System was used to extract total RNA, which was then reverse transcribed into 5'RACE-ready cDNA with the SMARTer RACE 5'/3' Kit. Multiplex adaptors were used to barcode the full-length TCR alpha and beta libraries, which were then sequenced on an Illumina MiSeq. The source study handled its data this way. Sequencing data were pooled across the five patients for each of nine subset-tissue groups and compared by unsupervised clustering of TCR gene usage. The Morisita-Horn index was used to calculate repertoire similarity, with shared sequences weighted according to their contribution to each repertoire. TCRdb trimmed public reads at Q25 via fastp, called clones via MiXCR and kept in-frame beta chains. Entries are consolidated by CDR3 protein sequence, retaining the most common genes and DNA. The V and J calls were determined by TCRdb, not by the authors. This sample lists fewer than 80,000 distinct CDR3 sequences; approximately 23% were detected once. Of the sample, more than 2.5% is held by the ten largest clones.

The sample belongs to a study (dated by TCRdb to about 2015). With respect to the entire study: The study examined whether tumor-infiltrating Tregs in breast cancer are drawn from blood Tregs or arise in situ by conversion from other CD4+ T cell subsets. Broad study findings and their caveats: In terms of TCR gene usage, tumor memory CD4+ T cells clustered together with blood and lymph node memory CD4+ cells, as well as with lymph node naive CD4+ cells. The larger-cohort validation was restricted to a single TCR beta V-J rearrangement rather than whole repertoires. The greatest overlap of tumor-infiltrating Treg TCR alpha and beta sequences was with tumor naive CD4+ T cells, followed next by blood naive CD4+ T cells.

Based on the germline V gene, the CDR1 and CDR2 sequences are SGHVS and FQNEAQ. Termini included, the CDR3 measures 20 amino acids. Only CDR3 DNA remains: 60 bases, in frame from the first base. Deletion took 1 base off V and 1 base off J, with a span of 26 bases between the germline ends. Memory CD4+ T cells were isolated as CD4+CD45RO+CD25- cells. Tregs, naive and memory CD4+ T cells from tumor, blood and ipsilateral draining lymph nodes of about five breast cancer patients underwent full-length TCR alpha and beta sequencing. Tumor tissue and lymph nodes from ipsilateral axillary dissection were perfused with PBS, minced and digested with collagenase I and hyaluronidase. Ficoll density gradient centrifugation was used to isolate mononuclear cells from lymph nodes or from approximately 50 ml of peripheral blood. Sorted cell populations were confirmed by FACS to exceed 90% purity.

This clonotype originated in a female donor with breast cancer. Sequenced input: memory CD4+ T cells sorted from a lymph node. The cell subset or site label corresponds to: memory CD4+ T cells, CD4+CD45RO+CD25-. The V and J genes are TRBV7-8 and TRBJ2-7; the D gene is perhaps TRBD2, from 7 matching bases. This receptor carries the CDR3 CASSLDRGAILLVGSYEQYS. The sequence in DNA is TGTGCCAGCAGCTTAGATCGGGGGGCTATCCTACTAGTCGGATCCTACGAGCAGTACTCC.